The next 22 T cell receptor beta chains were all read from a single sample in a study of blood T cell repertoires in COVID-19. Profiled with immunoSEQ multiplex PCR; TCRdb holds only in-frame clones, not every one. The sample lists roughly 450,000 clones, 80% to 95% occurring once. Sequenced: PBMCs or T cells enriched from blood (not recorded which). Receptor source: a man between 18 and 35 years old who had recovered from COVID-19.

V is TRBV12-3 or TRBV12-4 and J is TRBJ2-7; D is undetermined. V lost 3 bases and J lost 3, with 6 bases in between. This CDR3 region has 12 residues. Here the CDR3 DNA reads TGTGCCAGCAGTTTCATGAGCTACGAGCAGTACTTC. Protein product: CASSFMSYEQYF.

V and J are TRBV11-3 and TRBJ2-1, with D uncertain. Germline loops: CDR1 SGHNT, CDR2 YENEEA. CDR3 length: 14 amino acids. Trimming left V 0 bases short and J 7 bases short, with 10 bases between. CDR3 sequence reads: CASSLDGAGNEQFF. The CDR3 nucleotides read TGTGCCAGCAGCTTAGATGGAGCTGGAAATGAGCAGTTCTTC.

CDR3 residues: CASTGQGATGELFF. The DNA of the CDR3 is TGCGCCAGTACGGGACAGGGGGCGACCGGGGAGCTGTTTTTT. The chain combines TRBV5-1 with TRBJ2-2, with 12 positions matching TRBD1. This CDR3 comprises 14 residues. The ends lost 8 bases at V and 5 bases at J; junction bases unmatched: 4. Per germline, CDR1 SGHRS and CDR2 YFSETQ.

V is TRBV21-1 and J is TRBJ1-1; no check of the table's D call, TRBD1, against the DNA was made. TRBV21-1 is a pseudogene. The CDR3 extends over 16 amino acids. For the CDR3, the DNA is TGTGCCAGCAGCAAAGCGCGCAGGGGGCTGAACACTGAAGCTTTCTTT. Its protein is CASSKARRGLNTEAFF.

This chain connects TRBV15 to TRBJ2-7; no definite D call. V shed 0 bases and J shed 3 bases, with 6 bases lying between them. The CDR3 length is 13 residues. Germline CDR1 reads LNHNV; CDR2 reads YYDKDF (reference sequence). CDR3 amino acids: CATSRDTVYEQYF. As DNA, the CDR3 is TGTGCCACCAGCAGAGACACTGTCTACGAGCAGTACTTC. The full variable domain, its missing parts supplied by reference TRBV15 and TRBJ2-7, is DAMVIQNPRYQVTQFGKPVTLSCSQTLNHNVMYWYQQKSSQAPKLLFHYYDKDFNNEADTPDNFQSRRPNTSFCFLDIRSPGLGDTAMYLCATSRDTVYEQYFGPGTRLTVT.

This clone was counted once. CDR3 in DNA: TGTGCCAGCCTATTGAACACTGAAGCTTTCTTT. It yields the protein CASLLNTEAFF. This chain uses TRBV2 with TRBJ1-1; no definite D call. Germline V gene lookup returns CDR1 SNHLY and CDR2 FYNNEI. With 8 bases removed from V and 0 bases from J, the gap between germline ends came to 4 bases. The CDR3 consists of 11 residues.

This chain links TRBV5-4 with TRBJ1-2; the match to TRBD1 covers 8 bases. Germline lookup yields CDR1 SGHNT and CDR2 YYREEE (reference sequence). The CDR3 runs to 15 residues. Trimming took 4 bases from V and 4 from J; bases not matched to a gene: 9. The CDR3 here is CASSLGGQASYGYTF. The CDR3 DNA is TGTGCCAGCAGCCTGGGGGGACAGGCCTCCTATGGCTACACCTTC. Together with reference TRBV5-4 and TRBJ1-2, the CDR3 gives the full variable domain: ETGVTQSPTHLIKTRGQQVTLRCSSQSGHNTVSWYQQALGQGPQFIFQYYREEENGRGNFPPRFSGLQFPNYSSELNVNALELDDSALYLCASSLGGQASYGYTFGSGTRLTVV.

The chain recombines TRBV2 with TRBJ2-6; D remains unclear. Trimming took 0 bases from V and 0 from J, leaving 6 bases between them. From germline, CDR1 is SNHLY and CDR2 FYNNEI. This CDR3 is 16 amino acids long. CDR3: CASSEARNSGANVLTF. CDR3 in DNA: TGTGCCAGCAGTGAAGCGCGTAACTCTGGGGCCAACGTCCTGACTTTC.

Worth noting for this clone: At one end, the junction sequence differs from germline, possibly due to a read error. The rearrangement links TRBV4-1 to TRBJ2-1, with 13 positions matching TRBD2. Germline-derived CDR1 and CDR2 are MGHRA and YSYEKL. The CDR3 spans 16 residues. CDR3: CASSQEVTSGRAEQFF. CDR3 coding DNA: TGCGCCAGCAGTCAAGAGGTAACTAGCGGGAGGGCTGAGCAGTTCTTC.

This clone was seen only once. The chain uses TRBV11-1 and TRBJ1-4; D remains unclear. Germline lookup yields CDR1 SGHAT and CDR2 FQDESV (reference sequence). This CDR3 comprises 14 residues. Trimming pared 5 bases from V and 8 bases from J, leaving 15 bases between. CDR3 region: CASSKGTTGEKLFF. The CDR3 region has the DNA TGTGCCAGCAGCAAGGGCACCACGGGAGAAAAACTGTTTTTT.

The genes are TRBV2 and TRBJ2-2, with 11 bases lining up with TRBD1. The CDR3 has 20 residues. CDR1 and CDR2 (germline): SNHLY, FYNNEI. The J segment lost 4 bases and the V segment lost 4 bases, leaving 17 bases of the junction unmatched. The CDR3 DNA is TGTGCCAGCAGTGTCCCTCCCCTCCTCCGGGACAGGGGGTTCACCGGGGAGCTGTTTTTT. Amino acid sequence: CASSVPPLLRDRGFTGELFF.

This clone was observed once. Here the CDR3 reads CATSDPDSEQFF. CDR3 sequence (DNA): TGTGCCACCAGTGATCCCGACTCGGAGCAGTTCTTC. The chain employs TRBV24-1 and TRBJ2-1; D is unclear. Deletions cut 3 bases from V and 10 bases from J, with 9 bases between. The CDR3 loop spans 12 amino acids. Germline V gives CDR1 KGHDR, CDR2 SFDVKD.

The CDR3 nucleotides read TGTGCCAGCAGTTTGAGGCCAACTAATGAAAAACTGTTTTTT. It encodes CASSLRPTNEKLFF. This chain links TRBV28 with TRBJ1-4; no reliable D call. Trimming removed 3 bases from V and 0 bases from J, with 5 bases in between. This CDR3 contains 14 residues. The germline CDR1 and CDR2 sequences are MDHEN and SYDVKM.

In this sample, this clone turned up once. The chain joins TRBV6-1 to TRBJ2-1; TRBD2 aligns across 7 bases. Losses at the gene ends were 0 bases for V and 15 bases for J; bases not matched to a gene: 8. The CDR3 totals 13 residues. Germline loops: CDR1 MNHNS, CDR2 SASEGT. The CDR3 nucleotides read TGTGCCAGCAGTGAAGCGCTTCGGGAGGCTGGGTTCTTC. This encodes CASSEALREAGFF.

DNA of the CDR3: TGTGCCAGCAGTTTATCAGGTCCGCCGGACAGAGGCTATAGGGCTAATTCACCCCTCCACTTT. Its translation: CASSLSGPPDRGYRANSPLHF. J is TRBJ1-6 and V is TRBV27, with D maybe TRBD1 (6 bases). Germline loops: CDR1 MNHEY, CDR2 SMNVEV (reference sequence). The germline V and J ends were trimmed by 0 bases and 6 bases, with 27 bases remaining between them. This CDR3 is 21 amino acids long.

The CDR3 DNA is TGTGCCAGCAGTCTGACAGGGGTCAGTCATCCTGAAGCTTTCTTT. This translates into CASSLTGVSHPEAFF. This chain uses TRBV3-1 (or the pseudogene TRBV3-2) with TRBJ1-1; 8 bases agree with TRBD1. The CDR3 has 15 amino acids. V was clipped by 6 bases and J by 6 bases; unmatched bases: 12. Per the germline V gene, CDR1 is LGHDT and CDR2 is YNNKEL (reference sequence).

The sample holds a few counts of this clone. The J gene is TRBJ1-1, the V gene TRBV11-2; D remains ambiguous. CDR1 and CDR2 from the germline V gene are SGHAT and FQNNGV. This CDR3 has 13 amino acids. V lost 5 bases, J lost 3 bases, and 10 bases lay in between. The CDR3 loop reads CASSPYSHTEAFF. The CDR3 DNA reads as TGTGCCAGCAGCCCGTACAGTCACACTGAAGCTTTCTTT.

The chain is built from TRBV9 and TRBJ1-2, with 7 bases aligning to TRBD1. V dropped 3 bases and J dropped 4; count of bases not matched to a gene: 9. The germline V gene has CDR1 SGDLS and CDR2 YYNGEE. The CDR3 loop spans 15 amino acids. The CDR3 loop is CASSDPRQGGYGYTF. CDR3 in DNA: TGTGCCAGCAGCGACCCACGACAGGGCGGCTATGGCTACACCTTC. The whole variable domain, remainder taken from reference TRBV9 and TRBJ1-2, is DSGVTQTPKHLITATGQRVTLRCSPRSGDLSVYWYQQSLDQGLQFLIQYYNGEERAKGNILERFSAQQFPDLHSELNLSSLELGDSALYFCASSDPRQGGYGYTFGSGTRLTVV.

This chain uses TRBV6-5 with TRBJ1-3; 7 bases align to TRBD1. The CDR3 contains 14 residues. Germline V lookup: CDR1 MNHEY, CDR2 SVGAGI. With V trimmed by 6 bases and J by 2 bases, 4 bases remained unmatched. DNA of the CDR3: TGTGCCAGCAGGGTAGGGACAGCTGGAAACACCATATATTTT. Amino acids: CASRVGTAGNTIYF.

The genes are TRBV28 and TRBJ1-5; D possibly corresponds to TRBD1 (5 bases). With 6 bases removed from V and 3 bases from J, the gap between germline ends came to 15 bases. Germline V gene lookup returns CDR1 MDHEN and CDR2 SYDVKM. This CDR3 has 15 residues. The chain's CDR3 is CASRETGVSNQPQHF. In DNA form, the CDR3 reads TGTGCCAGCAGGGAAACAGGAGTATCCAATCAGCCCCAGCATTTT.

V is TRBV19 and J is TRBJ2-7, with 10 positions matching TRBD2. Trimming removed 7 bases from V and 3 bases from J; junction bases left unmatched: 6. This CDR3 comprises 14 residues. Germline CDR1 is LNHDA and CDR2 is SQIVND (reference sequence). The CDR3 spells CASTASGRIYEQYF. DNA of the CDR3: TGTGCCAGTACCGCTAGCGGGAGAATCTACGAGCAGTACTTC. Filled out from reference TRBV19 and TRBJ2-7, the complete variable domain reads DGGITQSPKYLFRKEGQNVTLSCEQNLNHDAMYWYRQDPGQGLRLIYYSQIVNDFQKGDIAEGYSVSREKKESFPLTVTSAQKNPTAFYLCASTASGRIYEQYFGPGTRLTVT.

This rearrangement joins TRBV5-6 to TRBJ1-1, with D maybe TRBD1 (6 bases). The germline V gene encodes CDR1 SGHDT and CDR2 YYEEEE. CDR3 length equals 15 residues. V lost 1 base to trimming and J lost 2 bases, with 12 bases between them. CDR3 in amino acids: CASSLLRGGNTEAFF. The CDR3 bases are TGTGCCAGCAGCTTGCTAAGGGGGGGAAACACTGAAGCTTTCTTT.